This paragraph reports one TCR beta chain. The data derive from a study of cytomegalovirus exposure and HLA in healthy donors. Primers included in the PCR were 60 Vbeta and 13 Jbeta primers. Libraries were prepared by immunoSEQ multiplex PCR; TCRdb keeps only in-frame clonotypes and omits some of them. The sample carries 150,000 to 200,000 clones, approximately 80% recorded once. This CDR3 has 15 residues. Germline V gene data show CDR1 as SGHTA and CDR2 as FQGNSA. Between the trimmed V and J ends, which lost 5 bases and 0 bases, there was a span of 11 bases. This TCR derives from a woman aged 25 to 39 in good health and CMV-seronegative. The rearrangement joins TRBV7-2 to TRBJ1-3; D might be TRBD1 (5 bases). The sample consisted of PBMCs. The CDR3 region has the DNA TGTGCCAGCAGCAGGGGATTAGACTCTGGAAACACCATATATTTT. Translation: CASSRGLDSGNTIYF.